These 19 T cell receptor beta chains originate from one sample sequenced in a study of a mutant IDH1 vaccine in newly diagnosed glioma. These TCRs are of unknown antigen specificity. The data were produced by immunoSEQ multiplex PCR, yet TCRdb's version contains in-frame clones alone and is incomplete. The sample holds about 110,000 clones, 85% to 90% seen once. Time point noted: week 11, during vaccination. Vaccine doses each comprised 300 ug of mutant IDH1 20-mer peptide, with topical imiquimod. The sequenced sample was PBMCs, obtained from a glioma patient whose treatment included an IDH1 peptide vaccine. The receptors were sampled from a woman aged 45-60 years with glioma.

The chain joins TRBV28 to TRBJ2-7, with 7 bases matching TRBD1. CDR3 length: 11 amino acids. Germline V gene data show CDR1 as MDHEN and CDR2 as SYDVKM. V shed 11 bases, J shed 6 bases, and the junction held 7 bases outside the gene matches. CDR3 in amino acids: CARWDSPEQYF. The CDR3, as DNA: TGTGCCCGTTGGGACAGCCCCGAGCAGTACTTC.

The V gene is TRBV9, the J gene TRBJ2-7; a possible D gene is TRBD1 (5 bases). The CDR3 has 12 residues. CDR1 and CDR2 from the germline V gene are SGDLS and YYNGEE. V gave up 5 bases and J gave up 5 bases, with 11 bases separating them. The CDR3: CASSPGKNEQYF. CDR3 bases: TGTGCCAGCAGTCCAGGGAAAAACGAGCAGTACTTC.

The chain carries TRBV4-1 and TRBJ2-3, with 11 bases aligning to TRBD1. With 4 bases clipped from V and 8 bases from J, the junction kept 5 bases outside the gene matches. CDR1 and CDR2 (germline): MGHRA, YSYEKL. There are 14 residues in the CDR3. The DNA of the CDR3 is TGCGCCAGCAGCCCCGGGACAGGGGGGGCTACGCAGTATTTT. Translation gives CASSPGTGGATQYF.

This CDR3 is CASGLPRPNEQFF. The CDR3 nucleotides are TGTGCTAGTGGTCTGCCAAGGCCCAATGAGCAGTTCTTC. This chain uses TRBV12-5 with TRBJ2-1; unclear D gene. This CDR3 has 13 residues. Per germline, CDR1 LGHNT and CDR2 FRNRAP. The V gene lost 5 bases and the J gene lost 6 bases, with 11 bases spanning the gap.

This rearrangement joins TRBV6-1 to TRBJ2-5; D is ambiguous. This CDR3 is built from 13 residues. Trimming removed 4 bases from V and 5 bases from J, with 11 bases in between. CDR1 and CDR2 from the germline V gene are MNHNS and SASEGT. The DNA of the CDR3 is TGTGCCAGCAGTGTGCTGTATCGGGAGACCCAGTACTTC. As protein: CASSVLYRETQYF.

The CDR3: CAWSVHGGAYEQYF. CDR3 in DNA: TGTGCCTGGAGTGTACACGGGGGAGCCTACGAGCAGTACTTC. The chain couples TRBV30 to TRBJ2-7; a weak D match, TRBD2 (6 bases). Germline CDR1 and CDR2: GTSNPN and SVGIG (reference sequence). V dropped 0 bases and J dropped 2 bases, with 11 bases sitting between them. There are 14 residues in the CDR3.

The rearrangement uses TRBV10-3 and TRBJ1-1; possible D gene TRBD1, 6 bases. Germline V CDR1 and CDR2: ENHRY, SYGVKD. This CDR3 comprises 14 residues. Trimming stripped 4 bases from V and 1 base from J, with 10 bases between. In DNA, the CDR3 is TGTGCCATCAGTGGGGGGGCCCCGAACACTGAAGCTTTCTTT. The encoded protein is CAISGGAPNTEAFF.

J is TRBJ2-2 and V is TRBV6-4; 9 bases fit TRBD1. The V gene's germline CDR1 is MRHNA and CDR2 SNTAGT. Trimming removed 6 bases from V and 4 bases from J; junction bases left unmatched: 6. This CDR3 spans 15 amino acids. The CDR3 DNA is TGTGCCAGCAGAGCAGGACAGGGGACCACCGGGGAGCTGTTTTTT. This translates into CASRAGQGTTGELFF.

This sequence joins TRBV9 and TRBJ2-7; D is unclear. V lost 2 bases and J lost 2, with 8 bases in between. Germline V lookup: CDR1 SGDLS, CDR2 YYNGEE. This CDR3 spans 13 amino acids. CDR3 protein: CASSVGATYEQYF. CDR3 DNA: TGTGCCAGCAGCGTCGGCGCCACCTACGAGCAGTACTTC.

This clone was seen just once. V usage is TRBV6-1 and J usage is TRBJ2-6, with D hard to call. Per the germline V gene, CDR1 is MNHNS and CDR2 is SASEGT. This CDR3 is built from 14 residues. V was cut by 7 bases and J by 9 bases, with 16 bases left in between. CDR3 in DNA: TGTGCCAGCACATCGGTTCCCCCATTCAACGTCCTGACTTTC. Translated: CASTSVPPFNVLTF.

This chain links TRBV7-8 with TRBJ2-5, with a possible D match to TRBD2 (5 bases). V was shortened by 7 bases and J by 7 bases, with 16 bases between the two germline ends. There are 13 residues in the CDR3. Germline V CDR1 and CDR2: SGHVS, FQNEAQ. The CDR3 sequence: CASKNPDRGTQYF. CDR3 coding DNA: TGTGCCAGCAAAAATCCTGATCGGGGGACCCAGTACTTC.

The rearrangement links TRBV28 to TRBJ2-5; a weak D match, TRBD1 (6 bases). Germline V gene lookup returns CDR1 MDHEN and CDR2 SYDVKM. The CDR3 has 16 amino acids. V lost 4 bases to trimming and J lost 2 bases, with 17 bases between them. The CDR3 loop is CASSSRDTGPQETQYF. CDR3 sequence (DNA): TGTGCCAGCAGTTCCCGTGACACAGGGCCTCAAGAGACCCAGTACTTC.

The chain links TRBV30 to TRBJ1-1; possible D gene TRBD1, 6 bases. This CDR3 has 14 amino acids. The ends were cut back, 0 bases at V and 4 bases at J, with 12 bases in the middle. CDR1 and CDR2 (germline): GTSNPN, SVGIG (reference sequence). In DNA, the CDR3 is TGTGCCTGGAGTGTAACAAGGGGGGGCACTGAAGCTTTCTTT. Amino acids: CAWSVTRGGTEAFF.

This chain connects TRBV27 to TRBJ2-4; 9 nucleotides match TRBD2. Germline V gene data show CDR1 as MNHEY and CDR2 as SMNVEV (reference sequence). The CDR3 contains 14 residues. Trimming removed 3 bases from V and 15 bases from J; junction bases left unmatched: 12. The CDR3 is CASSFSGTSKIGYF. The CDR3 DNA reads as TGTGCCAGCAGTTTCTCCGGGACTAGCAAAATCGGGTACTTC.

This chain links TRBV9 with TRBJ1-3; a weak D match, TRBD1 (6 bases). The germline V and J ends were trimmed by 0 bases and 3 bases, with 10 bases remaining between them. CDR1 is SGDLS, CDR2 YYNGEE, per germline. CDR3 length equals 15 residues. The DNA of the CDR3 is TGTGCCAGCAGCGTAGAGGGGGGGATTGGAAACACCATATATTTT. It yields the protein CASSVEGGIGNTIYF. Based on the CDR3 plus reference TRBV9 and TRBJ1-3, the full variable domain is DSGVTQTPKHLITATGQRVTLRCSPRSGDLSVYWYQQSLDQGLQFLIQYYNGEERAKGNILERFSAQQFPDLHSELNLSSLELGDSALYFCASSVEGGIGNTIYFGEGSWLTVV.

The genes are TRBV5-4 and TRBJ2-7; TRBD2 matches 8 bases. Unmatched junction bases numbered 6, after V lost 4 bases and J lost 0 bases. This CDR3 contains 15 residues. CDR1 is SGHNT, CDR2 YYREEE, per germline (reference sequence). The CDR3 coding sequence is TGTGCCAGCAGCCCGGGGGGGTCCGCCTCCTACGAGCAGTACTTC. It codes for CASSPGGSASYEQYF.

The CDR3, as DNA: TGTGCCAGTAGTCCCCCGGGCAGGGGGCTTAATCAGCCCCAGCATTTT. This encodes CASSPPGRGLNQPQHF. The chain uses TRBV19 and TRBJ1-5, with 8 nucleotides matching TRBD1. The V segment lost 5 bases and the J segment 4 bases; nucleotides outside the gene matches: 10. The CDR3 is 16 amino acids. Germline CDR1 LNHDA, CDR2 SQIVND (reference sequence).

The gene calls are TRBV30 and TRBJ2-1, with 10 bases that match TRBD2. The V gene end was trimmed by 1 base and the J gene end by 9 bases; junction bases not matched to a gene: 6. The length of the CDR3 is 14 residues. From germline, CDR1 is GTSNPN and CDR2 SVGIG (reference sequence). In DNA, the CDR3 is TGTGCCTGGAGTGGGGCTAGCGGGAGTCCTGAGCAGTTCTTC. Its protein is CAWSGASGSPEQFF.

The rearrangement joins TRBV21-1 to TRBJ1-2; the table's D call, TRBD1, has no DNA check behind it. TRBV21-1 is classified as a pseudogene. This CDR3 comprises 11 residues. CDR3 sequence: CASIGDHGYTF. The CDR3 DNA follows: TGTGCCAGCATAGGGGATCATGGCTACACCTTC.